The rows below give T cell receptor beta chains drawn from one sample of a study of cytomegalovirus exposure and HLA in healthy donors. Method: immunoSEQ multiplex PCR; TCRdb's copy keeps in-frame clones and lacks some. The data hold about 180,000 clones, with about 82% observed a single time. Material for sequencing was PBMCs. Receptors originate from a woman aged 30 to 39 in good health and CMV-seronegative. The CDR3 runs from the conserved cysteine through the conserved F or W. The D gene is left open where the match is weak. Expanded clones are given a class, and other clones once, few, many or no size at all.

TRBJ2-4,-,-,TRBV2,TGTGCCAGCAGTGGGGAGGGGGGGGGCCACATTAAAAACATTCAGTACTTC,CASSGEGGGHIKNIQYF
TRBJ1-1,TRBD1,-,TRBV5-1,TGCGCCAGCAGCCCGACTGGAGGGGGCATGAACACTGAAGCTTTCTTT,CASSPTGGGMNTEAFF
TRBJ1-6,TRBD1,-,TRBV30,TGTGCCTGGAGAAGACAGGGGTCATGGAATTCACCCCTCCACTTT,CAWRRQGSWNSPLHF
TRBJ2-3,-,-,TRBV29-1,TGCAGCGTTATGTCTAGCACAGATACGCAGTATTTT,CSVMSSTDTQYF
TRBJ2-5,TRBD2,-,TRBV2,TGTGCCAGCAGTGATCTGCGGCTAGCGGGGGGCTCTCAAGAGACCCAGTACTTC,CASSDLRLAGGSQETQYF
TRBJ1-5,-,few,TRBV19,TGTGCCAGACTCGGACAGTATAGCAATCAGCCCCAGCATTTT,CARLGQYSNQPQHF
TRBJ2-5,TRBD2,-,TRBV5-1,TGCGCCAGCAGCTTGGACAGCGGGGCAACGTGGGAGACCCAGTACTTC,CASSLDSGATWETQYF
TRBJ2-5,TRBD2,-,TRBV4-2,TGTGCCAGCAGCCAAGAAGTTCTTGGGACTAGCGGCTGTGGGACCCAGTACTTC,CASSQEVLGTSGCGTQYF
TRBJ1-1,-,-,TRBV5-1,TGCGCCAGCAGCCGGGAGGGGGGGAAGACTGAAGCTTTCTTT,CASSREGGKTEAFF
TRBJ1-1,TRBD1,-,TRBV5-1,TGCGCCAGCAGCTCCGGACAGGTCGGGACTGAAGCTTTCTTT,CASSSGQVGTEAFF
TRBJ2-7,TRBD2,-,TRBV7-2,TGTGCCAGCAGCTTAGCGCAGGTGGGGACTAGCTCCTACGAGCAGTACTTC,CASSLAQVGTSSYEQYF
TRBJ2-7,-,-,TRBV9,TGTGCCAGCAGTGGAGCGACCGGTACCTACGAGCAGTACTTC,CASSGATGTYEQYF
TRBJ2-7,-,-,TRBV4-3,TGCGCCAGCAGCCAAGTGAATATGGCGGCAGACGTGCGGTACTTC,CASSQVNMAADVRYF
TRBJ2-5,-,-,TRBV29-1,TGCAGCGTTGAGGGCGGAGGGGGACAGAGTAAAGAGACCCAGTACTTC,CSVEGGGGQSKETQYF
TRBJ1-1,TRBD1,-,TRBV7-2,TGTGCCAGCAGCTTACCGACAGGGGGCGAAACTGAAGCTTTCTTT,CASSLPTGGETEAFF
TRBJ2-3,TRBD1,few,TRBV5-1,TGCGCCAGCAGCTTAAGGACAGGCGATAGCGATACGCAGTATTTT,CASSLRTGDSDTQYF
TRBJ1-5,-,-,TRBV13,TGTGCCAGCAGCGCAAGGTCGGGTAGGGGTTTTCAGCCCCAGCATTTT,CASSARSGRGFQPQHF
TRBJ2-5,TRBD2,-,TRBV7-2,TGTGCCAGCAGCCCCGGACTAGCGGGGGTAGAGACCCAGTACTTC,CASSPGLAGVETQYF
TRBJ1-4,TRBD1,-,TRBV12-5,TGTGCTAGTGGTCCTGGGACAGGGCTCGAAAAACTGTTTTTT,CASGPGTGLEKLFF
TRBJ2-1,TRBD2,-,TRBV29-1,TGCAGCGTTGAAGATTCCCCGTTCTACGTGGCGGGGGGGAATGAGCAGTTCTTC,CSVEDSPFYVAGGNEQFF
TRBJ1-2,-,-,TRBV2,TGTGCCAGCAGTGAACTGGGAGTCGTCCTCTATGGCTACACCTTC,CASSELGVVLYGYTF
TRBJ2-7,TRBD2,once,TRBV4-1,TGCGCCAGCAGCCGCGGACTAGCGGGGACCTACGAGCAGTACTTC,CASSRGLAGTYEQYF
TRBJ1-6,-,-,TRBV9,TGTGCCAGCAGCGTAGGGGGCAGCCCCTTAAATTCACCCCTCCACTTT,CASSVGGSPLNSPLHF
TRBJ2-7,TRBD2,-,TRBV5-1,TGCGCCAGTTCCGGGCGGGGGAGCTCCTACGAGCAGTACTTC,CASSGRGSSYEQYF
TRBJ2-7,TRBD2,few,TRBV29-1,TGCAGCGTTGGCCGTTTGTTAGCGGGGGGGCGCGAGCAGTACTTC,CSVGRLLAGGREQYF
TRBJ1-1,-,-,TRBV5-1,TGCGCCAGCAGCCTAGGTGTGAACACTGAAGCTTTCTTT,CASSLGVNTEAFF
TRBJ2-3,TRBD1,-,TRBV19,TGTGCCAGTAGTAGGGACAGGGCAGATACGCAGTATTTT,CASSRDRADTQYF
TRBJ2-7,TRBD2,-,TRBV11-2,TGTGCCAGCAGCTCTAGACTAGCGGGGGGTATATCCTACGAGCAGTACTTC,CASSSRLAGGISYEQYF
TRBJ1-2,TRBD1,-,TRBV27,TGTGCCAGCAGTTTATACAGGGGGAATGGCTACACCTTC,CASSLYRGNGYTF
TRBJ2-1,-,-,TRBV30,TGTGCCTGGAGAAGAGGGGGCTCCTACAATGAGCAGTTCTTC,CAWRRGGSYNEQFF
TRBJ1-4,TRBD1,-,TRBV19,TGTGCCAGTAGCCCCGGACAGGGCGGAGAAAAACTGTTTTTT,CASSPGQGGEKLFF
TRBJ2-5,-,few,TRBV7-9,TGTGCCAGCAGCCTGGACTCCGGGGAGACCCAGTACTTC,CASSLDSGETQYF
TRBJ1-2,-,-,TRBV18,TGTGCCAGCTCACCTACCGGGGGGGCCTCAGGCTACACCTTC,CASSPTGGASGYTF
TRBJ1-2,-,once,TRBV6-6,TGTGCCAGCAGCAGAAAACAGGGCCTTAACTATGGCTACACCTTC,CASSRKQGLNYGYTF
TRBJ2-2,-,-,TRBV5-5,TGTGCCAGCAGCCCCCGGATAGCTGCCCCGACCGGGGAGCTGTTTTTT,CASSPRIAAPTGELFF
TRBJ2-3,TRBD1,-,TRBV4-1,TGCGCCAGCAGCCATGCTACCGGGACAGGGGGAGATACGCAGTATTTT,CASSHATGTGGDTQYF
TRBJ2-2,TRBD2,-,TRBV19,TGTGCCAGTAGTACCCGCTCTAGCGGGGAAAACACCGGGGAGCTGTTTTTT,CASSTRSSGENTGELFF
TRBJ2-7,TRBD1,-,TRBV7-2,TGTGCCAGCAGTTTGCAGGGGGCGAGCTACGAGCAGTACTTC,CASSLQGASYEQYF
TRBJ2-1,-,-,TRBV30,TGTGCCTGGAGTGTACTGATATTCGGGATGAGTGAGCAGTTCTTC,CAWSVLIFGMSEQFF
TRBJ2-5,-,-,TRBV9,TGTGCCAGCAGCGTAGATAAGGGGCTCGGAGAGACCCAGTACTTC,CASSVDKGLGETQYF
TRBJ2-1,-,-,TRBV19,TGTGCCAGTAGTATGGTTGGAGCCCCATCCTACAATGAGCAGTTCTTC,CASSMVGAPSYNEQFF
TRBJ2-5,-,-,TRBV20-1,TGCAGTGGGAGGACCCAAGAGACCCAGTACTTC,CSGRTQETQYF
TRBJ2-4,TRBD2,-,TRBV4-1,TGCGCCAGCAGCCAAAACCAAGCGGGGGGGGGAAACATTCAGTACTTC,CASSQNQAGGGNIQYF
TRBJ2-5,TRBD2,-,TRBV7-6,TGTGCCAGCAGCTTCACTAGCGGGGGGACCCGGGGGACCCAGTACTTC,CASSFTSGGTRGTQYF
TRBJ2-7,-,few,TRBV2,TGTGCCAGCAGGGTGGAGGTCGGCTACGAGCAGTACTTC,CASRVEVGYEQYF
TRBJ1-2,-,-,TRBV27,TGTGCCAGCAGTTTATCATATAACTATGGCTACACCTTC,CASSLSYNYGYTF
TRBJ1-2,-,-,TRBV6-4,TGTGCCAGCAGTGACGAGTTTGGGCGCTACACCTTC,CASSDEFGRYTF